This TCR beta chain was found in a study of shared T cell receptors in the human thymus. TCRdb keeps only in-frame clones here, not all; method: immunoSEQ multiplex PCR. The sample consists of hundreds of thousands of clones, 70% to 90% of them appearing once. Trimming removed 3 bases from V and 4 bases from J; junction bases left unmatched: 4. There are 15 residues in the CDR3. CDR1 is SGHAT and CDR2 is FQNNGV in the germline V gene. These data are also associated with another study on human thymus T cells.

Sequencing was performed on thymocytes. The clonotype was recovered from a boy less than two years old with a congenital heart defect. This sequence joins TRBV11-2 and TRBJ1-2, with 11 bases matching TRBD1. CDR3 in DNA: TGTGCCAGCAGCTTGAGGACAGGGGGCGGCTATGGCTACACCTTC. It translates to CASSLRTGGGYGYTF. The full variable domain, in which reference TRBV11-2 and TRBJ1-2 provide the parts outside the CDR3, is EAGVAQSPRYKIIEKRQSVAFWCNPISGHATLYWYQQILGQGPKLLIQFQNNGVVDDSQLPKDRFSAERLKGVDSTLKIQPAKLEDSAVYLCASSLRTGGGYGYTFGSGTRLTVV.